The text below deals with one T cell receptor (beta chain). Its cognate antigen is unknown. Other DNA sequences in this specimen translate into the identical CDR3. The data originate from a study of cytomegalovirus exposure and HLA in healthy donors. Overall study findings and caveats: CMV serostatus was the sole immune exposure information available.

Healthy bone marrow donors supplied every sample. Germline V CDR1 and CDR2: SEHNR, FQNEAQ (reference sequence). Trimming removed 1 base at V and 0 bases at J, with 7 bases between. This CDR3 comprises 15 residues. Primers included in the PCR were 60 Vbeta and 13 Jbeta primers. The repertoire was sequenced with immunoSEQ multiplex PCR; TCRdb's copy has only in-frame clones and lacks some. The table records 95,000 to 150,000 clones, approximately 73% of them present only once. Sequences were obtained from PBMCs. This sequence joins TRBV7-9 and TRBJ1-3; D unresolved. The receptor comes from a man aged 55 to 70 in good health and CMV-seropositive. The CDR3 is CASSLGGLSGNTIYF. DNA of the CDR3: TGTGCCAGCAGCTTAGGAGGGCTCTCTGGAAACACCATATATTTT.